This paragraph reports one TCR beta chain. The CDR3 is 16 amino acids. Germline CDR1 MNHEY, CDR2 SVGAGI. The ends were cut back, 2 bases at V and 0 bases at J, with 11 bases in the middle. MiXCR, applied by TCRdb to the RT-PCR reads, yields one record per CDR3 protein. The table lists about 680,000 distinct CDR3 sequences, 13% to 15% of them singletons. This receptor was obtained from a female donor in good health, serving as a healthy control. Sequencing was performed on memory CD4+ T cells from blood. The chain joins TRBV6-5 to TRBJ1-3, with D unclear. For the CDR3, the DNA is TGTGCCAGCAGTTACGGTGACACGAGCTCTGGAAACACCATATATTTT. This codes for CASSYGDTSSGNTIYF.